The present T cell receptor beta chain was sequenced within a study of response to subunit inactivated influenza vaccine. TCRdb re-analysed the RT-PCR reads in MiXCR, keeping a single row per CDR3 protein. The repertoire consists of about half a million distinct CDR3 sequences, with approximately 11% occurring once and the leading ten covering less than 15%. There are many counts of this clonotype. The CDR3 runs to 13 residues. Germline CDR1 reads LGHNA; CDR2 reads YSLEER. Trimming pared 3 bases from V and 6 bases from J, leaving 11 bases between. The V and J genes are TRBV4-3 and TRBJ1-1; unclear D gene. The sample in question was PBMCs from blood, obtained 40 to 50 days after vaccination. This clonotype was obtained from a man aged 50 or older who received an inactivated influenza vaccine. As DNA, the CDR3 is TGCGCCAGCAGCCACCTTGGCGGCCCTGAAGCTTTCTTT. Translation: CASSHLGGPEAFF.